This record looks at one T cell receptor beta chain sequence and its context. Its antigen is unknown. One end of the junction is discordant with germline, which a read error may explain. Building of the TCR beta libraries involved iRepertoire HTBI primers and Arm-PCR of CDR3 regions. In TCRdb, the multiplex PCR reads were re-called with MiXCR into one record per CDR3 protein. The profile shows 400,000 to 550,000 distinct CDR3 sequences, approximately 16% of them singletons. Time point: newly diagnosed GD, antithyroid drugs for less than 3 months. RNA extracted from PBMCs served as the sequencing template. The sample is drawn from a study of regulatory T cells in long-lasting Graves disease. General study results and limits: A greater number of public clonotypes (approximately 2,500) was shared by persistent patients than by new patients (approximately 910).

This CDR3 contains 16 residues. CDR1 and CDR2 from the germline V gene are DFQATT and SNEGSKA (reference sequence). This sample also appeared in a second study, on T cells in Graves' hyperthyroidism and ophthalmopathy. From that study: The HTBI primer set drove a first-round RT-PCR of the TCR CDR3. Most thyroid clonotypes with frequency above 0.001 were detected in blood. Ophthalmopathy was model-predicted a median about six months pre-onset.

This TCR came from a woman aged 18 to 35 with Graves disease. The sample in question was peripheral blood mononuclear cells (PBMCs), obtained at new diagnosis, from a patient treated with antithyroid drugs. V and J are TRBV20-1 and TRBJ1-4, with a weak D call TRBD1 (6 bases). CDR3 in DNA: TGCAATGCTAGAGCATTTGGGGGCCGCGGTAGTGAAAAACTGTTTTTT. Encoded protein: CNARAFGGRGSEKLFF.